These 15 T cell receptor beta chains originate from one sample sequenced in a study of control samples from healthy donors and cancer patients. The assay was immunoSEQ multiplex PCR, and TCRdb's table has in-frame clones only and misses some. The repertoire holds over 150,000 clones, under 96% seen once, with approximately 1% in the top ten. What was sequenced was blood. These receptors came from a woman in her 30s in good health.

V and J are TRBV7-9 and TRBJ1-1; possibly TRBD1 for D (6 bases). V lost 1 base to trimming and J lost 5 bases, with 14 bases between them. The CDR3 has 15 amino acids. Germline V gene lookup returns CDR1 SEHNR and CDR2 FQNEAQ (reference sequence). In nucleotides, the CDR3 is TGTGCCAGCAGCTTAGATGACAGGAGAAAGACTGAAGCTTTCTTT. It yields the protein CASSLDDRRKTEAFF.

The chain uses TRBV4-1 and TRBJ2-3; D uncertain. Trimming cost V 0 bases and J 6 bases, with 13 bases left between them. Looked up from germline, CDR1 is MGHRA and CDR2 is YSYEKL. This CDR3 is built from 15 residues. The CDR3 protein is CASSQDLLSADTQYF. CDR3 nucleotide sequence: TGCGCCAGCAGCCAAGATCTCCTAAGCGCCGATACGCAGTATTTT.

This rearrangement joins TRBV9 to TRBJ2-1, with unresolved D. Trimming took 4 bases from V and 5 from J, leaving 7 bases between them. The CDR3 has 12 residues. Germline V gives CDR1 SGDLS, CDR2 YYNGEE. CDR3 amino acids: CASSKTNNEQFF. The CDR3 nucleotides read TGTGCCAGCAGCAAAACCAACAATGAGCAGTTCTTC.

The CDR3, as DNA: TGTGCCAGCAGCTTGGAACCTAACCCTACAGATACGCAGTATTTT. It specifies CASSLEPNPTDTQYF. This chain uses TRBV5-4 with TRBJ2-3; D unresolved. The length of the CDR3 is 15 residues. V lost 0 bases, J lost 3 bases, and 11 bases lay in between. CDR1 and CDR2 (germline): SGHNT, YYREEE (reference sequence).

The rearrangement links TRBV11-2 to TRBJ2-2; no firm D call. The CDR3 is 16 residues long. Between the trimmed V and J ends, which lost 1 base and 0 bases, there was a span of 9 bases. Germline-derived CDR1 and CDR2 are SGHAT and FQNNGV. CDR3 amino acids: CASSLGRRSNTGELFF. In DNA, the CDR3 is TGTGCCAGCAGCTTAGGGCGCAGATCGAACACCGGGGAGCTGTTTTTT. Drawing the rest from reference TRBV11-2 and TRBJ2-2, the complete variable domain is EAGVAQSPRYKIIEKRQSVAFWCNPISGHATLYWYQQILGQGPKLLIQFQNNGVVDDSQLPKDRFSAERLKGVDSTLKIQPAKLEDSAVYLCASSLGRRSNTGELFFGEGSRLTVL.

This chain connects TRBV30 to TRBJ1-4; 7 nucleotides align to TRBD1. V shed 1 base, J shed 4 bases, and the junction held 9 bases outside the gene matches. Germline values: CDR1 GTSNPN, CDR2 SVGIG (reference sequence). CDR3 size: 16 residues. The CDR3 DNA follows: TGTGCCTGGAGTGGATCAGAGGGACAGCGTAATGAAAAACTGTTTTTT. Amino acids: CAWSGSEGQRNEKLFF.

This clone has a single count. The chain combines TRBV5-1 with TRBJ1-1; 7 bases match TRBD1. V lost 3 bases and J lost 4; bases outside the gene matches: 6. The germline CDR1 and CDR2 sequences are SGHRS and YFSETQ. The CDR3 has 14 amino acids. CDR3 sequence reads: CASSWKTGTTEAFF. CDR3 nucleotide sequence: TGCGCCAGCAGCTGGAAGACAGGGACCACTGAAGCTTTCTTT.

This clone was found once. The genes are TRBV7-3 and TRBJ2-7; no reliable D call. Deletions cut 1 base from V and 1 base from J, with 5 bases between. This CDR3 comprises 13 residues. The germline CDR1 and CDR2 sequences are SGHTA and FQGTGA. CDR3 amino acids: CASSLISSYEQYF. The CDR3 DNA is TGTGCCAGCAGCTTAATATCGTCCTACGAGCAGTACTTC.

This rearrangement joins TRBV6-5 to TRBJ1-6; no reliable D call. Germline assignment: CDR1 MNHEY and CDR2 SVGAGI. V lost 5 bases and J lost 9, with 17 bases in between. CDR3 size: 15 residues. As DNA, the CDR3 is TGTGCCAGCAGTAGTTCTGGACTCCTTCGTTCACCCCTCCACTTT. Translating it yields CASSSSGLLRSPLHF.

The chain joins TRBV5-1 to TRBJ2-7; D might be TRBD1 (6 bases). Germline CDR1 SGHRS, CDR2 YFSETQ. The CDR3 sequence is 13 residues long. V lost 4 bases and J 3 bases, leaving 11 bases between the germline ends. CDR3 loop: CASSPGTNYEQYF. CDR3 bases: TGCGCCAGCAGCCCCGGGACAAACTACGAGCAGTACTTC.

The J gene is TRBJ1-2, the V gene TRBV28; 7 nucleotides agree with TRBD1. The ends lost 6 bases at V and 5 bases at J; junction bases unmatched: 6. CDR3 size: 13 residues. The germline V gene has CDR1 MDHEN and CDR2 SYDVKM. CDR3 nucleotide sequence: TGTGCCAGCAGCCTTGGGACAGTTTATGGCTACACCTTC. Its protein is CASSLGTVYGYTF.

The V call is TRBV5-1, the J call TRBJ2-1; the D gene is possibly TRBD1 (7 bases). The CDR3 consists of 16 residues. The V end was cut by 4 bases, the J end by 1 base, with 15 bases between. CDR1 is SGHRS, CDR2 YFSETQ, per germline. Here the CDR3 DNA reads TGCGCCAGCAGCATCCAGGGGGGATTGTCCTACAATGAGCAGTTCTTC. Encoded protein: CASSIQGGLSYNEQFF.

V gene TRBV7-9 combines with J gene TRBJ2-3; 9 bases match TRBD2. The V and J ends lost 4 bases and 2 bases, in that order; junction bases with no gene match: 4. In germline, CDR1 is SEHNR, CDR2 FQNEAQ (reference sequence). This CDR3 spans 15 amino acids. The CDR3 region is CASSSKRGATDTQYF. As DNA, the CDR3 is TGTGCCAGCAGCTCAAAGCGGGGGGCCACAGATACGCAGTATTTT.

V is TRBV6-2 or TRBV6-3 and J is TRBJ2-3; maybe TRBD2 (5 bases). Germline CDR1 MNHEY, CDR2 SVGEGT. CDR3 length equals 16 residues. The V end was cut by 4 bases, the J end by 4 bases, with 18 bases between. CDR3 sequence: CASSFGVELWSDTQYF. CDR3 DNA sequence: TGTGCCAGCAGTTTCGGGGTAGAGCTCTGGTCAGATACGCAGTATTTT.

The V call is TRBV19, the J call TRBJ2-1, with TRBD1 matching over 7 bases. This CDR3 has 15 amino acids. The V segment lost 3 bases and the J segment 4 bases; nucleotides outside the gene matches: 6. Germline CDR1 LNHDA, CDR2 SQIVND (reference sequence). The CDR3 nucleotides are TGTGCCAGTAGTATGACGGGACAGCCTTACAATGAGCAGTTCTTC. This encodes CASSMTGQPYNEQFF.